This T cell receptor (beta chain) was documented in a study of identifying expanded T cells in peripheral blood. Healthy donors had no documented immune events, such as infections, while sampled. The assay was immunoSEQ multiplex PCR, and TCRdb's table has in-frame clones only and misses some. In the table there are 60,000 to 80,000 clones, approximately 87% of which are singletons. Overall study results and limits: Across healthy donors, higher total template counts meant significantly greater roughly 2-week count variance. Approximately 1.2 clones differed between technical replicates, versus about 16 and 19 over time.

CDR3 length: 13 residues. Germline CDR1 MNHEY, CDR2 SMNVEV (reference sequence). V was pared by 6 bases and J by 4 bases, with 10 bases between. To note about this clone: What it recognizes is unknown.

The sequenced material came from blood. This chain uses TRBV27 with TRBJ2-1, with D tentatively TRBD1 (6 bases). The origin of this receptor is a person aged 18 to 75 in good health. Here the CDR3 reads CASSPTGYNEQFF. The CDR3 DNA follows: TGTGCCAGCAGCCCTACAGGGTACAATGAGCAGTTCTTC.